This T cell receptor (beta chain) is drawn from a study of cytomegalovirus exposure and HLA in healthy donors. Data came from immunoSEQ multiplex PCR; TCRdb stores just in-frame clones and leaves some out. The sample shows a few hundred thousand clones, 90% of them seen only once. The sequencing sample was made of PBMCs. The clonotype comes from a young woman in good health and CMV-seronegative.

DNA of the CDR3: TGTGCCAGCAGCTTGGGCAGTAACACTGAAGCTTTCTTT. Translated: CASSLGSNTEAFF. The genes are TRBV7-7 and TRBJ1-1; D uncertain. V lost 3 bases, J lost 2 bases, and 7 bases lay in between. Germline V lookup: CDR1 SSHAT, CDR2 FNYEAQ (reference sequence). The CDR3 is 13 residues long.